One sample yielded the 31 T cell receptor beta chains listed below, sequenced in a study of identical twins. A single record per CDR3 protein comes from TCRdb applying MiXCR to the 5' RACE reads. The data show more than 600,000 distinct CDR3 sequences, about 20% seen once. Another study also made use of these data, one on T cells expressing NK-cell markers.

Specimen: PBMCs. These receptors originate from a woman aged 18-35 years in good health.

The chain combines TRBV12-3 or TRBV12-4 with TRBJ2-1, with 8 bases fitting TRBD2. CDR3 length: 15 amino acids. J lost 9 bases, V lost 1 base, and 8 bases had no gene match. The CDR3 here is CASSLGTSSRGEQFF. DNA for the CDR3: TGTGCCAGCAGTTTAGGGACTAGCTCTCGGGGTGAGCAGTTCTTC.

CDR3 nucleotide sequence: TGTGCCAGCAGATCCACAGGGACCACCGGGGAGCTGTTTTTT. This sequence encodes CASRSTGTTGELFF. The V gene is TRBV6-1, the J gene TRBJ2-2; tentatively, D is TRBD1 (6 bases). CDR1 and CDR2 from the germline V gene are MNHNS and SASEGT. This CDR3 contains 14 residues. The V gene lost 6 bases and the J gene lost 4 bases, with 12 bases spanning the gap.

The gene calls are TRBV5-1 and TRBJ2-7; D uncertain. The germline V gene has CDR1 SGHRS and CDR2 YFSETQ. The CDR3 runs to 16 residues. V was cut by 0 bases and J by 2 bases, with 15 bases left in between. The CDR3 reads CASSLVVTSYTYEQYF. CDR3 nucleotide sequence: TGCGCCAGCAGCTTGGTGGTCACAAGTTATACCTACGAGCAGTACTTC.

The sample holds a few counts of this clonotype. The rearrangement uses TRBV12-3 or TRBV12-4 and TRBJ2-5, with D perhaps being TRBD1 or TRBD2 (5 bases each). V was shortened by 3 bases and J by 3 bases, with 11 bases between the two germline ends. This CDR3 is 14 amino acids long. In DNA form, the CDR3 reads TGTGCCAGCAGTTTGAGGGGTATCAAAGAGACCCAGTACTTC. As protein: CASSLRGIKETQYF.

There are a few counts of this clonotype. The rearrangement joins TRBV20-1 to TRBJ2-7, with D perhaps TRBD1 (5 bases). Germline V CDR1 and CDR2: DFQATT, SNEGSKA (reference sequence). This CDR3 spans 12 amino acids. Trimming removed 3 bases from V and 2 bases from J, with 8 bases in between. CDR3 in DNA: TGCAGTGCTAGTAGGGGTACCTACGAGCAGTACTTC. Protein sequence: CSASRGTYEQYF.

The V gene is TRBV7-9, the J gene TRBJ2-7; D unclear. This CDR3 region has 12 residues. V shed 9 bases and J shed 5 bases, with 14 bases lying between them. Germline V lookup: CDR1 SEHNR, CDR2 FQNEAQ (reference sequence). The CDR3 DNA follows: TGTGCCAGTACCAAGGTGGTCCACGAGCAGTACTTC. Translated, it gives CASTKVVHEQYF.

This clonotype occurred a few times. The genes are TRBV29-1 and TRBJ2-3, with a tentative D call TRBD2 (6 bases). Trimming shortened V by 6 bases and J by 8 bases, and 15 bases separated the two germline ends. Germline CDR1 is SQVTM and CDR2 is ANQGSEA. The CDR3 runs to 12 residues. The CDR3 DNA is TGCAGCGTAGCCGGGAGACACGGTACGCAGTATTTT. Translating it yields CSVAGRHGTQYF.

This clonotype was seen only a few times. The chain links TRBV12-5 to TRBJ2-2, with unresolved D. There are 13 residues in the CDR3. Germline CDR1 and CDR2: LGHNT and FRNRAP. Trimming left V 5 bases short and J 5 bases short, with 9 bases between. The CDR3 loop reads CASGDGWTGELFF. CDR3 in DNA: TGTGCTAGTGGTGATGGGTGGACCGGGGAGCTGTTTTTT.

The chain employs TRBV4-2 and TRBJ2-3, with 7 positions matching TRBD2. The CDR3 is made up of 14 amino acids. Per the germline V gene, CDR1 is LGHNA and CDR2 is YNFKEQ. Trimming removed 5 bases from V and 2 bases from J; junction bases left unmatched: 4. In DNA form, the CDR3 reads TGTGCCAGCAGCAGCGGGGCCCTCACAGATACGCAGTATTTT. Its translation is CASSSGALTDTQYF.

The rearrangement uses TRBV12-3 or TRBV12-4 and TRBJ2-1; tentatively, D is TRBD2 (6 bases). The CDR3 runs to 15 residues. V gave up 3 bases and J gave up 9 bases, with 18 bases separating them. The CDR3 sequence is CASSFRGGSAPEQFF. DNA for the CDR3: TGTGCCAGCAGTTTCCGTGGAGGGAGCGCCCCTGAGCAGTTCTTC.

The rearrangement uses TRBV12-3 or TRBV12-4 and TRBJ2-1; D is uncertain. V was shortened by 7 bases and J by 9 bases, with 10 bases between the two germline ends. The CDR3 extends over 11 amino acids. In nucleotides, the CDR3 is TGTGCCAGCACCGCTTTGGGTGAGCAGTTCTTC. Amino acid sequence: CASTALGEQFF.

The sample holds a few counts of this clonotype. The genes are TRBV20-1 and TRBJ2-2; D gene unclear. Trimming took 6 bases from V and 7 from J, leaving 12 bases between them. The V gene's germline CDR1 is DFQATT and CDR2 SNEGSKA (reference sequence). CDR3 length: 12 amino acids. CDR3 amino acids: CSAAPPVGELFF. CDR3 coding DNA: TGCAGTGCGGCCCCCCCAGTCGGGGAGCTGTTTTTT.

The chain uses TRBV11-3 and TRBJ2-3; maybe TRBD2 (6 bases). This CDR3 comprises 14 residues. V was cut by 2 bases and J by 5 bases, with 11 bases left in between. CDR1 and CDR2 from the germline V gene are SGHNT and YENEEA. CDR3 protein: CASSLRTGEDTQYF. Written as DNA, the CDR3 is TGTGCCAGCAGCTTAAGGACGGGGGAAGATACGCAGTATTTT.

V and J are TRBV19 and TRBJ2-7; a weak D match, TRBD1 (5 bases). With 4 bases removed from V and 5 bases from J, the gap between germline ends came to 12 bases. This CDR3 spans 13 amino acids. Germline V lookup: CDR1 LNHDA, CDR2 SQIVND (reference sequence). CDR3 residues: CASSTRQTNEQYF. The CDR3 nucleotides read TGTGCCAGTAGTACCCGACAGACCAACGAGCAGTACTTC.

This clonotype has just a few counts. The V call is TRBV7-6, the J call TRBJ2-5; possibly TRBD1 or TRBD2 for D (5 bases each). Looked up from germline, CDR1 is SGHVS and CDR2 is FNYEAQ. CDR3 length equals 14 residues. V was cut by 4 bases and J by 5 bases, with 14 bases left in between. The CDR3 DNA reads TGTGCCAGCAGCTCGCGAGGGGTGGGGGAGACCCAGTACTTC. It translates to CASSSRGVGETQYF.

This clonotype was found a few times. The gene calls are TRBV7-2 and TRBJ2-1; 8 nucleotides align to TRBD1. Per the germline V gene, CDR1 is SGHTA and CDR2 is FQGNSA. The length of the CDR3 is 14 residues. J gave up 4 bases and V 7 bases, and 6 bases lay outside the gene matches. This CDR3 is CASTVQGAYNEQFF. CDR3 bases: TGTGCCAGCACCGTGCAGGGGGCATACAATGAGCAGTTCTTC.

This clonotype was picked up a small number of times. The chain carries TRBV7-8 and TRBJ2-1, with D unclear. CDR1 is SGHVS and CDR2 is FQNEAQ in the germline V gene. The CDR3 is 13 amino acids. The V end lost 2 bases, the J end lost 9 bases, and 11 bases lay between the germline ends. The CDR3 nucleotides are TGTGCCAGCAGCTTAACCCTAAGGACTGAGCAGTTCTTC. It is translated as CASSLTLRTEQFF.

The rearrangement joins TRBV6-1 to TRBJ1-5, with 7 bases lining up with TRBD1. From germline, CDR1 is MNHNS and CDR2 SASEGT. This CDR3 has 14 amino acids. J gave up 5 bases and V 6 bases, and 7 bases lay outside the gene matches. The CDR3 protein is CASRIRDSHQPQHF. The CDR3 nucleotides are TGTGCCAGCAGGATCCGGGACAGCCATCAGCCCCAGCATTTT.

The rearrangement joins TRBV6-5 to TRBJ2-3; either TRBD1 or TRBD2 may supply D (5 bases each). The V and J ends lost 0 bases and 2 bases respectively, with 9 bases between them. Germline V gene data show CDR1 as MNHEY and CDR2 as SVGAGI. This CDR3 spans 15 amino acids. The CDR3 DNA follows: TGTGCCAGCAGTTACTCGGGGGATCACACAGATACGCAGTATTTT. Translating it yields CASSYSGDHTDTQYF.

DNA of the CDR3: TGCGCCAGCAGCTTGACGGCGGGAAGCTCCTACAATGAGCAGTTCTTC. Amino acids: CASSLTAGSSYNEQFF. The chain uses TRBV5-1 and TRBJ2-1; tentative D call: TRBD2 (6 bases). This CDR3 has 16 amino acids. Trimming shortened V by 1 base and J by 0 bases, and 11 bases separated the two germline ends. CDR1 SGHRS and CDR2 YFSETQ come from the germline V gene.

This clonotype was counted between two and nine times. V is TRBV5-5 and J is TRBJ2-4; D remains ambiguous. The CDR3 is 15 residues long. The V end was cut by 4 bases, the J end by 4 bases, with 15 bases between. Germline loops: CDR1 SGHKS, CDR2 YYEKEE (reference sequence). CDR3 protein: CASSKVAAPKNIQYF. The CDR3 DNA sequence: TGTGCCAGCAGCAAAGTCGCGGCGCCAAAAAACATTCAGTACTTC. Full variable domain (missing parts from reference TRBV5-5 and TRBJ2-4): DAGVTQSPTHLIKTRGQQVTLRCSPISGHKSVSWYQQVLGQGPQFIFQYYEKEERGRGNFPDRFSARQFPNYSSELNVNALLLGDSALYLCASSKVAAPKNIQYFGAGTRLSVL.

The CDR3 bases are TGCAGTGCTAGTTCCAGCGGAGATTTTTCTGGCACAGATACGCAGTATTTT. Protein: CSASSSGDFSGTDTQYF. The chain is built from TRBV20-1 and TRBJ2-3; a weak D match, TRBD2 (5 bases). The CDR3 is made up of 17 amino acids. CDR1 is DFQATT and CDR2 is SNEGSKA in the germline V gene (reference sequence). With 3 bases removed from V and 1 base from J, the gap between germline ends came to 20 bases.

V usage is TRBV7-2 and J usage is TRBJ2-1; no reliable D call. CDR3 length: 11 amino acids. V lost 1 base and J lost 10, with 5 bases in between. The germline V gene encodes CDR1 SGHTA and CDR2 FQGNSA. CDR3 region: CASSLVWEQFF. The CDR3 DNA sequence: TGTGCCAGCAGCTTAGTATGGGAGCAGTTCTTC.

This clonotype was observed many times. The chain uses TRBV12-3 or TRBV12-4 and TRBJ1-1, with D perhaps TRBD1 (5 bases). The CDR3 is 13 residues long. Trimming took 3 bases from V and 4 from J, leaving 9 bases between them. The CDR3 loop is CASSFSRATEAFF. For the CDR3, the DNA is TGTGCCAGCAGTTTCTCCAGGGCCACTGAAGCTTTCTTT.

This clonotype was counted between two and nine times. This rearrangement joins TRBV20-1 to TRBJ1-2; D gene uncertain. Deletions cut 6 bases from V and 2 bases from J, with 13 bases between. In germline, CDR1 is DFQATT, CDR2 SNEGSKA (reference sequence). CDR3 length: 13 residues. The CDR3 nucleotides are TGCAGTGCCCCGGGCGCAAGGAACTATGGCTACACCTTC. Residues: CSAPGARNYGYTF.

This clonotype turned up a few times. The chain joins TRBV10-1 to TRBJ2-7; no definite D call. V gave up 9 bases and J gave up 6 bases, with 12 bases separating them. CDR3 length equals 11 residues. The V gene's germline CDR1 is WNHNN and CDR2 SYGVQD (reference sequence). The CDR3 here is CARNLKSEQYF. DNA for the CDR3: TGCGCCAGAAACCTAAAGAGCGAGCAGTACTTC.

This chain uses TRBV12-3 or TRBV12-4 with TRBJ1-1; 8 nucleotides match TRBD1. With 6 bases clipped from V and 1 base from J, the junction kept 16 bases outside the gene matches. CDR3 length: 18 residues. CDR3 sequence (DNA): TGTGCCAGCAGCCGAACCGGACAGGGCGGTGGTGAGAACACTGAAGCTTTCTTT. It yields the protein CASSRTGQGGGENTEAFF.

This clonotype was seen repeatedly, ten times or more. The V call is TRBV28, the J call TRBJ1-1; 8 bases match TRBD1. This CDR3 is built from 11 residues. The trim removed 7 bases at V and 12 bases at J, leaving 7 bases unmatched. Germline CDR1 and CDR2: MDHEN and SYDVKM. The CDR3 coding sequence is TGTGCCAGCACCCGAGGACAGGGCTCTTTCTTT. This sequence encodes CASTRGQGSFF. The whole variable domain, remainder taken from reference TRBV28 and TRBJ1-1, is DVKVTQSSRYLVKRTGEKVFLECVQDMDHENMFWYRQDPGLGLRLIYFSYDVKMKEKGDIPEGYSVSREKKERFSLILESASTNQTSMYLCASTRGQGSFFGQGTRLTVV.

This rearrangement joins TRBV4-3 to TRBJ2-3; 9 nucleotides line up with TRBD2. The CDR3 contains 15 residues. V shed 4 bases, J shed 2 bases, and the junction held 4 bases outside the gene matches. CDR1 is LGHNA, CDR2 YSLEER, per germline. CDR3 in amino acids: CASSPGLAITDTQYF. In nucleotides, the CDR3 is TGCGCCAGCAGCCCCGGACTAGCGATCACAGATACGCAGTATTTT.

This clonotype was seen more than once but under ten times. This chain connects TRBV7-8 to TRBJ2-7, with D perhaps TRBD2 (5 bases). The V gene's germline CDR1 is SGHVS and CDR2 FQNEAQ. V was clipped by 7 bases and J by 1 base, with 20 bases between them. The CDR3 runs 16 residues. The CDR3 DNA reads TGTGCCAGCACGCCTTGGAGGCTAAGTTTTTCCTACGAGCAGTACTTC. Protein sequence: CASTPWRLSFSYEQYF. The full variable domain, rest sourced from reference TRBV7-8 and TRBJ2-7, is GAGVSQSPRYKVAKRGQDVALRCDPISGHVSLFWYQQALGQGPEFLTYFQNEAQLDKSGLPSDRFFAERPEGSVSTLKIQRTQQEDSAVYLCASTPWRLSFSYEQYFGPGTRLTVT.

The chain is built from TRBV18 and TRBJ1-2, with a tentative D call TRBD1 (5 bases). The germline gives CDR1 KGHSH, CDR2 LQKENI. Trimming left V 1 base short and J 0 bases short, with 15 bases between. This CDR3 has 17 amino acids. The CDR3 coding sequence is TGTGCCAGCTCACCACTGGCAGGGACCGTAGCTAACTATGGCTACACCTTC. Translating gives CASSPLAGTVANYGYTF.